This TCR beta chain was captured in a study of regulatory T cells in long-lasting Graves disease. Study-wide points: Persistent Graves' patients showed less TCR diversity than newly diagnosed patients showed. Persistent disease samples used TRBV28, TRBJ1-2 and TRBJ2-5 preferentially.

In the case of this clonotype: Antigen specificity is unknown.

Time point reported: newly diagnosed GD, antithyroid drugs for less than 3 months. Preparation of the TCR library used RNA extracted from PBMCs. An endocrinology department located in Xi'an, China, was where the patients came from. From germline, CDR1 is SGHRS and CDR2 YFSETQ. With 3 bases clipped from V and 6 bases from J, the junction kept 14 bases outside the gene matches. This CDR3 contains 18 residues. Building of the TCR beta libraries involved iRepertoire HTBI primers and Arm-PCR of CDR3 regions. One entry per CDR3 protein, called by TCRdb with MiXCR from the multiplex PCR reads. This sample has 350,000 to 450,000 distinct CDR3 sequences, with about 15% found just once. Separately, the same data were catalogued under a study of T cells in Graves' hyperthyroidism and ophthalmopathy.

The starting material was peripheral blood mononuclear cells (PBMCs), obtained at new diagnosis, from a patient treated with antithyroid drugs. V and J are TRBV5-1 and TRBJ2-2; 10 nucleotides align to TRBD1. The sequence was collected from a middle-aged woman with Graves disease. As DNA, the CDR3 is TGCGCCAGCAGCTCGGGGGACAGGGGTGTCAGTCGGGCCGGGGAGCTGTTTTTT. Protein sequence: CASSSGDRGVSRAGELFF.